These T cell receptor beta chains were read from a single sample in a study of blood T cell repertoires in COVID-19. The assay was immunoSEQ multiplex PCR, and TCRdb's table has in-frame clones only and misses some. The sample consists of 150,000 to 200,000 clones, 80% of them appearing once. Material: peripheral blood. Receptor source: a man aged 55 to 70 with acute or convalescent COVID-19. CDR3s include the opening cysteine and the closing phenylalanine or tryptophan. A D gene is named only where the DNA matches it firmly. Not all rows give a size; the values are once, few, many and, for expanded clones, a class.

cdr3_length	d_call	clone_size	v_call	j_call	cdr3_aa	cdr3_nt
16	-	-	TRBV7-9	TRBJ1-3	CASSLGHQIPGNTIYF	TGTGCCAGCAGCTTAGGACACCAGATCCCTGGAAACACCATATATTTT
15	TRBD1	once	TRBV6-5	TRBJ2-7	CASRDRQGRQLGQYF	TGTGCCAGCAGGGATCGACAGGGGCGGCAGCTCGGGCAGTACTTC
16	TRBD1	-	TRBV24-1	TRBJ1-5	CATSDPRQGSNQPQHF	TGTGCCACCAGTGATCCTAGACAGGGCAGCAATCAGCCCCAGCATTTT
15	TRBD1	-	TRBV9	TRBJ2-1	CASSVGDRVYNEQFF	TGTGCCAGCAGCGTAGGGGACAGGGTCTACAATGAGCAGTTCTTC
15	TRBD1	-	TRBV9	TRBJ1-2	CASSVDGQGSYGYTF	TGTGCCAGCAGCGTAGATGGACAGGGGTCCTATGGCTACACCTTC
16	TRBD2	-	TRBV30	TRBJ2-7	CAWSDRRLAGDGEQYF	TGTGCCTGGAGTGATCGTCGACTAGCGGGAGACGGCGAGCAGTACTTC
17	-	many	TRBV23-1	TRBJ2-4	CASSQCPDGVAKNIQYF	TGCGCCAGCAGTCAATGCCCGGACGGGGTAGCCAAAAACATTCAGTACTTC
15	-	-	TRBV27	TRBJ1-4	CASSLDGRGVEKLFF	TGTGCCAGCAGTTTAGACGGGAGAGGGGTTGAAAAACTGTTTTTT
15	TRBD1	-	TRBV5-4	TRBJ2-1	CASSWDRGIGNEQFF	TGTGCCAGCAGCTGGGACAGGGGGATAGGCAATGAGCAGTTCTTC
14	TRBD1	-	TRBV18	TRBJ1-5	CASSGQAVDQPQHF	TGTGCCAGCTCAGGACAGGCGGTCGATCAGCCCCAGCATTTT
15	-	-	TRBV9	TRBJ1-3	CASSVASGPGNTIYF	TGTGCCAGCAGCGTAGCGTCAGGGCCTGGAAACACCATATATTTT
11	-	-	TRBV9	TRBJ2-2	CASSRTGELFF	TGTGCCAGCAGCCGCACCGGGGAGCTGTTTTTT
16	TRBD2	-	TRBV5-1	TRBJ2-5	CASSSQLAGGEETQYF	TGCGCCAGCAGCTCGCAACTAGCGGGGGGAGAAGAGACCCAGTACTTC
15	TRBD1	-	TRBV4-2	TRBJ1-5	CASSPSTGGDQPQHF	TGTGCCAGCAGCCCATCGACAGGGGGCGATCAGCCCCAGCATTTT
18	TRBD2	-	TRBV5-6	TRBJ2-1	CASSFTAKAGPGRHEQFF	TGTGCCAGCAGCTTTACCGCGAAAGCGGGACCGGGGCGTCATGAGCAGTTCTTC
16	TRBD1	few	TRBV10-3	TRBJ1-4	CAISEGGTGGFEKLFF	TGTGCCATCAGTGAGGGAGGGACAGGGGGATTCGAAAAACTGTTTTTT
16	TRBD1	-	TRBV14	TRBJ1-3	CASSQRDRRTGNTIYF	TGTGCCAGCAGCCAAAGGGACAGGAGAACTGGAAACACCATATATTTT
18	TRBD2	-	TRBV7-8	TRBJ2-3	CASSSRLAALLNTDTQYF	TGTGCCAGCAGCTCAAGACTAGCAGCGCTTCTTAACACAGATACGCAGTATTTT
14	TRBD2	few	TRBV7-9	TRBJ2-7	CASSIRTSPYEQYF	TGTGCCAGCAGCATACGGACTAGTCCCTACGAGCAGTACTTC
13	TRBD2	once	TRBV5-1	TRBJ2-5	CASSFSGVETQYF	TGCGCCAGCAGCTTTAGCGGGGTAGAGACCCAGTACTTC
17	TRBD1	-	TRBV9	TRBJ2-3	CASSVETGTGSTDTQYF	TGTGCCAGCAGCGTAGAAACGGGGACAGGGAGCACAGATACGCAGTATTTT
16	-	-	TRBV10-2	TRBJ2-1	CASSESRARRANEQFF	TGCGCCAGCAGTGAGTCGCGGGCAAGGCGGGCGAATGAGCAGTTCTTC
16	-	-	TRBV6-5	TRBJ1-1	CASSYRPQGLGTEAFF	TGTGCCAGCAGTTACCGACCACAGGGATTAGGCACTGAAGCTTTCTTT
13	TRBD2	-	TRBV6-5	TRBJ2-7	CASRSGGAYEQYF	TGTGCCAGCAGGAGCGGGGGGGCGTACGAGCAGTACTTC
15	-	once	TRBV9	TRBJ1-5	CASSVAGGSNQPQHF	TGTGCCAGCAGCGTAGCGGGGGGGAGCAATCAGCCCCAGCATTTT
15	TRBD1	-	TRBV4-1	TRBJ2-1	CASSQDGAGGNEQFF	TGCGCCAGCAGCCAAGATGGAGCAGGGGGCAATGAGCAGTTCTTC
14	-	-	TRBV25-1	TRBJ1-6	CASSEGGYNSPLHF	TGTGCCAGCAGCGAGGGAGGTTATAATTCACCCCTCCACTTT
16	TRBD1	-	TRBV27	TRBJ2-1	CASKPSGTVSYNEQFF	TGTGCCAGTAAACCTTCCGGGACAGTCTCCTACAATGAGCAGTTCTTC
16	TRBD2	-	TRBV19	TRBJ2-7	CASSPWTSGPGYEQYF	TGTGCCAGTAGTCCCTGGACTAGCGGTCCCGGTTACGAGCAGTACTTC
13	-	-	TRBV19	TRBJ2-7	CASSIGGASEQYF	TGTGCCAGTAGTATTGGGGGGGCGAGCGAGCAGTACTTC
14	TRBD1	-	TRBV19	TRBJ1-2	CASSMAGGSYGYTF	TGTGCCAGTAGTATGGCAGGGGGGAGCTATGGCTACACCTTC
15	-	-	TRBV30	TRBJ1-4	CAWSVFPAYAEKLFF	TGTGCCTGGAGTGTATTTCCAGCGTATGCTGAAAAACTGTTTTTT
18	-	few	TRBV7-2	TRBJ2-6	CASSVTTGVNSGANVLTF	TGTGCCAGCAGCGTAACGACAGGCGTCAACTCTGGGGCCAACGTCCTGACTTTC
14	-	-	TRBV19	TRBJ1-2	CASSISQANYGYTF	TGTGCCAGTAGTATCTCACAGGCTAACTATGGCTACACCTTC
15	TRBD1	-	TRBV2	TRBJ2-3	CASSPDRVNTDTQYF	TGTGCCAGCAGCCCCGACAGGGTGAACACAGATACGCAGTATTTT
13	TRBD1	once	TRBV19	TRBJ2-1	CASSITGGNEQFF	TGTGCCAGTAGTATCACAGGGGGCAATGAGCAGTTCTTC
16	-	-	TRBV19	TRBJ1-6	CASSGSGTLYNSPLHF	TGTGCCAGTAGTGGATCCGGGACACTGTATAATTCACCCCTCCACTTT
17	TRBD2	-	TRBV25-1	TRBJ2-1	CASSGRGLAGAYNEQFF	TGTGCCAGCAGTGGGAGGGGACTAGCGGGAGCATACAATGAGCAGTTCTTC
14	-	-	TRBV2	TRBJ2-3	CASSGSGVADTQYF	TGTGCCAGCAGTGGTAGCGGTGTTGCAGATACGCAGTATTTT
14	TRBD2	-	TRBV2	TRBJ2-1	CASNNRLAGGEQFF	TGTGCCAGCAATAACAGACTAGCGGGGGGTGAGCAGTTCTTC
15	TRBD1	-	TRBV9	TRBJ1-3	CASSVETGAGNTIYF	TGTGCCAGCAGCGTAGAAACAGGGGCTGGAAACACCATATATTTT
15	TRBD2	few	TRBV10-3	TRBJ2-7	CAISGGRAPSYEQYF	TGTGCCATCAGCGGCGGGAGGGCCCCCTCCTACGAGCAGTACTTC
17	TRBD2	once	TRBV5-1	TRBJ2-3	CASSSVAGTSGPDTQYF	TGCGCCAGCAGCTCGGTGGCCGGGACTAGCGGGCCAGATACGCAGTATTTT
12	-	few	TRBV2	TRBJ2-1	CASSDRANEQFF	TGTGCCAGCAGTGACAGAGCGAATGAGCAGTTCTTC
14	-	-	TRBV5-6	TRBJ1-5	CASSLDRSGQPQHF	TGTGCCAGCAGCTTGGACAGGTCTGGACAGCCCCAGCATTTT
16	TRBD1	-	TRBV18	TRBJ1-3	CASSAGTGGTGNTIYF	TGTGCCAGCTCTGCCGGGACAGGGGGGACTGGAAACACCATATATTTT
19	TRBD2	-	TRBV4-3	TRBJ2-3	CASSPLGLAGGPSTDTQYF	TGCGCCAGCAGCCCCCTTGGACTAGCGGGGGGACCTAGCACAGATACGCAGTATTTT
17	TRBD2	-	TRBV7-3	TRBJ2-1	CASSLVPAGGLLDEQFF	TGTGCCAGCAGCTTAGTCCCGGCGGGAGGGTTGTTGGATGAGCAGTTCTTC
16	TRBD2	once	TRBV4-1	TRBJ2-5	CASSQEAGGYQETQYF	TGCGCCAGCAGCCAAGAAGCGGGGGGGTACCAAGAGACCCAGTACTTC
14	-	-	TRBV30	TRBJ1-2	CALYFRRGSGGYTF	TGTGCCTTATATTTTAGGAGGGGCAGCGGTGGCTACACCTTC
13	-	-	TRBV6-6	TRBJ1-6	CASSADDNSPLHF	TGTGCCAGCAGTGCAGATGATAATTCACCCCTCCACTTT
16	-	-	TRBV12-2	TRBJ1-5	CASRLECRQGNQPQHF	TGTGCAAGTCGCTTAGAGTGCAGGCAGGGCAATCAGCCCCAGCATTTT
13	-	-	TRBV7-8	TRBJ1-3	CASSLDNRIEEYF	TGTGCCAGCAGCTTAGACAACAGGATTGAGGAATATTTT
19	-	-	TRBV7-8	TRBJ1-5	CASSLTPFIGGGSNQPQHF	TGTGCCAGCAGCTTAACCCCTTTTATCGGGGGAGGGAGCAATCAGCCCCAGCATTTT
13	-	-	TRBV5-4	TRBJ2-3	CASRRDNTDTQYF	TGTGCCAGCAGAAGGGACAACACAGATACGCAGTATTTT
17	TRBD2	few	TRBV10-3	TRBJ2-2	CAISESGTSGDTGELFF	TGTGCCATCAGTGAGTCGGGGACTAGCGGGGACACCGGGGAGCTGTTTTTT
15	TRBD1	-	TRBV7-9	TRBJ2-1	CASSSPLDRENEQFF	TGTGCCAGCAGCTCTCCCCTCGACAGGGAGAATGAGCAGTTCTTC
15	-	-	TRBV3-1/TRBV3-2	TRBJ2-1	CASSQETLRGNEQFF	TGTGCCAGCAGCCAAGAGACCCTGCGCGGCAATGAGCAGTTCTTC